Listed below are T cell receptor beta chains from one sample, sequenced in a study of cytomegalovirus exposure and HLA in healthy donors. This table comes from immunoSEQ multiplex PCR, and its TCRdb copy is limited to in-frame clones, with some not included. The table shows roughly 200,000 clones, with roughly four fifths occurring only once. Sample: PBMCs. These receptors were taken from a man in his forties or fifties in good health and CMV-seronegative. Both conserved end residues are part of each CDR3. Each record gives: J gene, clone size, CDR3 length, D gene, V gene, CDR3 protein, CDR3 DNA. A D gene is named only where the DNA matches it firmly. Expanded clones are given a class, and other clones once, few, many or no size at all.

TRBJ1-3	NA	15	TRBD1	TRBV19	CASTLQGISGNTIYF	TGTGCCAGTACCCTACAGGGGATCTCTGGAAACACCATATATTTT
TRBJ2-5	NA	14	TRBD1	TRBV7-9	CASSLAGGRETQYF	TGTGCCAGCAGCTTAGCAGGGGGCAGGGAGACCCAGTACTTC
TRBJ2-7	NA	15	TRBD1	TRBV5-4	CASSLGQGLSYEQYF	TGTGCCAGCAGCCTGGGACAGGGTCTCTCCTACGAGCAGTACTTC
TRBJ2-1	NA	16	TRBD2	TRBV27	CASSLSSSGRRNEQFF	TGTGCCAGCAGTTTATCCTCTAGCGGGAGGAGGAATGAGCAGTTCTTC
TRBJ1-1	NA	13	NA	TRBV6-5	CASILPVNTEAFF	TGTGCCAGCATCCTTCCTGTGAACACTGAAGCTTTCTTT
TRBJ2-6	NA	16	NA	TRBV7-9	CSSTGVLSSGANVLTF	TGTTCCAGTACCGGTGTATTGAGCTCTGGGGCCAACGTCCTGACTTTC
TRBJ1-1	NA	13	TRBD1	TRBV29-1	CSVDKQGWNEAFF	TGCAGCGTGGATAAACAGGGGTGGAATGAAGCTTTCTTT
TRBJ2-3	few	17	TRBD2	TRBV4-3	CASSQLGVGGVTDTQYF	TGCGCCAGCAGCCAACTAGGGGTGGGGGGGGTGACAGATACGCAGTATTTT
TRBJ2-7	NA	15	NA	TRBV5-6	CASSQRGTGSLEQYF	TGTGCCAGCAGCCAGCGGGGGACAGGGTCCCTCGAGCAGTACTTC
TRBJ2-5	NA	13	NA	TRBV5-1	CASSSLYQETQYF	TGCGCCAGCAGCTCTCTGTACCAAGAGACCCAGTACTTC
TRBJ2-7	NA	12	NA	TRBV5-1	CASSLAGGEQYF	TGCGCCAGCAGCTTGGCCGGGGGTGAGCAGTACTTC
TRBJ1-2	NA	12	TRBD1	TRBV10-3	CAISRQGRGYTF	TGTGCCATCAGTAGACAGGGACGGGGCTACACCTTC
TRBJ2-2	NA	15	TRBD2	TRBV9	CASSSGTSGTGELFF	TGTGCCAGCAGCTCTGGGACTAGCGGGACCGGGGAGCTGTTTTTT
TRBJ2-7	NA	15	TRBD2	TRBV7-2	CASSFTLAANYEQYF	TGTGCCAGCAGCTTCACTCTAGCGGCCAACTACGAGCAGTACTTC
TRBJ2-7	NA	20	TRBD2	TRBV5-4	CASSLAYGTSGTHHSYEQYF	TGTGCCAGCAGCTTGGCGTACGGTACTAGCGGGACCCACCACTCCTACGAGCAGTACTTC
TRBJ2-5	few	14	NA	TRBV4-1	CASSQGHSQETQYF	TGCGCCAGCAGCCAAGGCCACAGCCAAGAGACCCAGTACTTC
TRBJ1-3	NA	15	TRBD1	TRBV5-1	CASSWTGVEGNTIYF	TGCGCCAGCAGCTGGACAGGGGTGGAGGGAAACACCATATATTTT
TRBJ2-3	NA	16	TRBD1	TRBV6-6	CASSKGTGSSTDTQYF	TGTGCCAGCTCAAAGGGGACAGGGTCTAGCACAGATACGCAGTATTTT
TRBJ2-7	NA	12	TRBD1	TRBV5-1	CASSVQGMEQYF	TGCGCCAGCAGCGTACAGGGGATGGAGCAGTACTTC